This is a list of T cell receptor beta chains from one sample in a study of cytomegalovirus exposure and HLA in healthy donors. Here immunoSEQ multiplex PCR was the method, and the copy in TCRdb shows in-frame clones only, minus some. Found here are around 120,000 clones, 80% of them singletons; the top ten hold approximately 8.8%. The material sequenced was PBMCs. The receptors were sampled from a female donor in good health and CMV-seropositive. The CDR3 runs from the conserved cysteine through the conserved F or W. A D gene is named only where the DNA matches it firmly. Part of the rows lack a size; the others show once, few, many or a class for expanded clones.

D	size	V	J	CDR3	DNA
TRBD1	few	TRBV7-2	TRBJ2-7	CASSSTSRTGINEQYF	TGTGCCAGCAGCTCTACTTCCAGGACAGGGATCAACGAGCAGTACTTC
TRBD2	.	TRBV7-2	TRBJ2-5	CASSLSVASGGETQYF	TGTGCCAGCAGCTTATCTGTCGCTAGCGGGGGGGAGACCCAGTACTTC
TRBD2	.	TRBV5-4	TRBJ2-5	CASSLSGGASETQYF	TGTGCCAGCAGCCTTAGCGGGGGGGCCTCAGAGACCCAGTACTTC
TRBD1	.	TRBV6-1	TRBJ2-5	CASSVPPGQIQETQYF	TGTGCCAGCAGTGTCCCGCCGGGACAGATCCAAGAGACCCAGTACTTC
.	.	TRBV19	TRBJ1-5	CASSTPRQAGQPQHF	TGTGCCAGTAGTACCCCCAGACAGGCAGGTCAGCCCCAGCATTTT
TRBD2	.	TRBV9	TRBJ2-7	CASSVGLAVGEQYF	TGTGCCAGCAGCGTAGGACTAGCGGTCGGCGAGCAGTACTTC
.	.	TRBV6-6	TRBJ2-3	CASSLPGTDTQYF	TGTGCCAGCAGCCTGCCCGGTACAGATACGCAGTATTTT
TRBD2	.	TRBV5-1	TRBJ2-2	CASSLQRGSNTGELFF	TGCGCCAGCAGCTTGCAGCGGGGGTCGAACACCGGGGAGCTGTTTTTT
TRBD1	.	TRBV6-1	TRBJ1-4	CASRSGQQNEKLFF	TGTGCCAGCAGATCGGGACAGCAGAATGAAAAACTGTTTTTT
TRBD1	few	TRBV27	TRBJ1-5	CASSRQGLRNQPQHF	TGTGCCAGCAGTCGACAGGGTTTAAGGAATCAGCCCCAGCATTTT
.	.	TRBV7-3	TRBJ1-4	CASSPVLGVEKLFF	TGTGCCAGCAGCCCTGTTTTGGGAGTTGAAAAACTGTTTTTT
TRBD1	.	TRBV5-6	TRBJ1-1	CASSTLQGRSVTEAFF	TGTGCCAGCAGCACCTTACAGGGGCGCTCTGTCACTGAAGCTTTCTTT
TRBD1	.	TRBV28	TRBJ1-6	CASRGQASYSPLHF	TGTGCCAGCAGGGGACAGGCCTCTTATTCACCCCTCCACTTT
.	.	TRBV5-1	TRBJ2-7	CASSLQASSYEQYF	TGCGCCAGCAGCCTGCAAGCTAGCTCCTACGAGCAGTACTTC
TRBD2	.	TRBV5-1	TRBJ2-1	CASSGGTSGASSYNEQFF	TGCGCCAGCAGCGGTGGGACTAGCGGGGCCAGCTCCTACAATGAGCAGTTCTTC
.	.	TRBV20-1	TRBJ2-7	CSARVRYEQYF	TGCAGTGCTAGAGTCCGCTACGAGCAGTACTTC
.	.	TRBV27	TRBJ1-5	CASTRSGDSNQPQHF	TGTGCCAGCACTCGCTCAGGGGATAGCAATCAGCCCCAGCATTTT
TRBD1	.	TRBV27	TRBJ1-6	CASTPGWGQESSYNSPLHF	TGTGCCAGCACTCCCGGTTGGGGACAGGAGAGCTCCTATAATTCACCCCTCCACTTT
TRBD1	.	TRBV10-3	TRBJ2-7	CATQGQGASYEQYF	TGTGCCACCCAAGGGCAGGGGGCCTCCTACGAGCAGTACTTC
TRBD1	.	TRBV10-3	TRBJ1-2	CAIKKTGSYGYTF	TGTGCCATTAAAAAGACAGGGTCCTATGGCTACACCTTC
.	.	TRBV5-1	TRBJ2-1	CASSPEGGGPVPYNEQFF	TGCGCCAGCAGCCCAGAAGGGGGGGGTCCAGTCCCCTACAATGAGCAGTTCTTC
TRBD1	.	TRBV27	TRBJ1-1	CASSITGTGRNTEAFF	TGTGCCAGCAGCATCACCGGGACAGGGAGGAACACTGAAGCTTTCTTT
.	.	TRBV7-6	TRBJ1-1	CASSLSERRNTEAFF	TGTGCCAGCAGTCTTAGCGAACGGCGGAACACTGAAGCTTTCTTT
TRBD1	few	TRBV7-7	TRBJ1-5	CASSLGGDRVTWPQHF	TGTGCCAGCAGCTTAGGAGGGGACAGGGTGACATGGCCCCAGCATTTT
.	.	TRBV18	TRBJ1-4	CASSGQGLKDEKLFF	TGTGCCAGCTCAGGGCAGGGGTTGAAAGATGAAAAACTGTTTTTT
.	.	TRBV30	TRBJ1-5	CAWSVRDNQPQHF	TGTGCCTGGAGTGTACGGGATAATCAGCCCCAGCATTTT
.	.	TRBV7-8	TRBJ1-4	CASSLGVAWSEKLFF	TGTGCCAGCAGCTTAGGTGTGGCTTGGAGTGAAAAACTGTTTTTT
.	once	TRBV6-5	TRBJ2-2	CASSYQQNTGELFF	TGTGCCAGCAGTTACCAACAGAACACCGGGGAGCTGTTTTTT
.	few	TRBV4-1	TRBJ2-7	CASSQLPPWGGVWEQYF	TGCGCCAGCAGCCAACTGCCTCCGTGGGGAGGTGTGTGGGAGCAGTACTTC